Shown below are 6 T cell receptor beta chains from a single sample sequenced in a study of blood T cell repertoires in COVID-19. Generated by immunoSEQ multiplex PCR, the TCRdb table keeps only in-frame clones and is missing some. The sample lists over 200,000 clones, around nine tenths occurring once. The sequencing input was PBMCs or T cells enriched from blood (not recorded which). The receptors here all came from a man between 40 and 49 years old who had recovered from COVID-19.

The chain combines TRBV5-4 with TRBJ1-5; no clear D gene. Trimming pared 0 bases from V and 0 bases from J, leaving 7 bases between. The CDR3 sequence is 15 residues long. From germline, CDR1 is SGHNT and CDR2 YYREEE (reference sequence). The CDR3 coding sequence is TGTGCCAGCAGCTTGGGGGGAGGTAGCAATCAGCCCCAGCATTTT. Its protein is CASSLGGGSNQPQHF.

This clone was detected only a few times. The chain carries TRBV2 and TRBJ2-2; TRBD2 matches 8 bases. The CDR3 runs to 15 residues. The trim removed 6 bases at V and 4 bases at J, leaving 7 bases unmatched. CDR1 and CDR2 (germline): SNHLY, FYNNEI. DNA for the CDR3: TGTGCCAGCAGATCCCCCGGGACTAGCACCGGGGAGCTGTTTTTT. Its translation is CASRSPGTSTGELFF.

V gene TRBV19 combines with J gene TRBJ1-1; maybe TRBD1 (5 bases). V lost 6 bases to trimming and J lost 1 base, with 12 bases between them. Germline V CDR1 and CDR2: LNHDA, SQIVND (reference sequence). The CDR3 has 14 residues. The DNA for the CDR3 is TGTGCCAGTAGCAAAGACGGGGGGAACACTGAAGCTTTCTTT. This translates into CASSKDGGNTEAFF. The full variable domain, completed using reference TRBV19 and TRBJ1-1, is DGGITQSPKYLFRKEGQNVTLSCEQNLNHDAMYWYRQDPGQGLRLIYYSQIVNDFQKGDIAEGYSVSREKKESFPLTVTSAQKNPTAFYLCASSKDGGNTEAFFGQGTRLTVV.

This chain links TRBV19 with TRBJ1-5, with no clear D. This CDR3 contains 15 residues. From germline, CDR1 is LNHDA and CDR2 SQIVND (reference sequence). The V gene lost 4 bases and the J gene lost 1 base, with 11 bases spanning the gap. Here the CDR3 reads CASSTDSGSNQPQHF. The CDR3 DNA is TGTGCCAGTAGTACCGACTCGGGGAGCAATCAGCCCCAGCATTTT. Variable domain in full (rest from reference TRBV19 and TRBJ1-5): DGGITQSPKYLFRKEGQNVTLSCEQNLNHDAMYWYRQDPGQGLRLIYYSQIVNDFQKGDIAEGYSVSREKKESFPLTVTSAQKNPTAFYLCASSTDSGSNQPQHFGDGTRLSIL.

The chain is built from TRBV29-1 and TRBJ1-5; D gene ambiguous. The germline CDR1 and CDR2 sequences are SQVTM and ANQGSEA. Trimming took 4 bases from V and 1 from J, leaving 8 bases between them. The CDR3 runs 13 residues. CDR3 in DNA: TGCAGCGTTGTCTTCAGGAGCAATCAGCCCCAGCATTTT. This gives the protein CSVVFRSNQPQHF.

CDR3 DNA: TGTGCCAGCAGCCCGTCGGGGGCCTACAATGAGCAGTTCTTC. Its protein product is CASSPSGAYNEQFF. The rearrangement joins TRBV7-3 to TRBJ2-1, with a possible D match to TRBD2 (6 bases). Germline loops: CDR1 SGHTA, CDR2 FQGTGA. The ends were cut back, 5 bases at V and 2 bases at J, with 10 bases in the middle. The CDR3 totals 14 residues.